This section outlines one TCR beta chain sequence together with its context. Its target is not known. The data stem from a study of T cell responses to AZD1222 COVID-19 vaccine. Findings of the study overall: With two AZD1222 doses given, Spike-specific TCR breadth and depth both rose. As reported, nearly half of all spike-specific TCRs target variant regions that are unmutated. In a largely white British group with more females than males, clonal diversity was possibly underestimated. Sampling that yielded the repertoires occurred only after the peak T cell response.

Between the trimmed V and J ends, which lost 0 bases and 4 bases, there was a span of 8 bases. In germline, CDR1 is SGHRS, CDR2 YFSETQ. The CDR3 is made up of 14 amino acids. Method: immunoSEQ multiplex PCR; TCRdb's copy keeps in-frame clones and lacks some. The sample includes some 150,000 clones, 87% of them seen just once. The chain joins TRBV5-1 to TRBJ2-1; no firm D call. This sequence was found in an adult who received the AZD1222 COVID-19 vaccine. Here the sequenced sample was peripheral blood, taken 28 days after the second AZD1222 dose. This chain's CDR3 is CASSLVSVYNEQFF. For the CDR3, the DNA is TGCGCCAGCAGCTTGGTGAGCGTATACAATGAGCAGTTCTTC.